This entry lists 6 T cell receptor beta chains sequenced from one sample in a study of blood T cell repertoires in COVID-19. This table comes from immunoSEQ multiplex PCR, and its TCRdb copy is limited to in-frame clones, with some not included. This table has 150,000 or so clones, approximately 82% appearing once. What was sequenced was peripheral blood. The origin of the receptors is a human donor with acute or convalescent COVID-19. The donor label of this sample is uncertain.

This rearrangement joins TRBV18 to TRBJ1-1; no firm D call. Trimming left V 4 bases short and J 5 bases short, with 8 bases between. The germline V gene encodes CDR1 KGHSH and CDR2 LQKENI. This CDR3 spans 12 amino acids. The CDR3 sequence is CASSLRETEAFF. The CDR3 region has the DNA TGTGCCAGCTCACTGAGGGAAACTGAAGCTTTCTTT. The whole variable domain, remainder taken from reference TRBV18 and TRBJ1-1, is NAGVMQNPRHLVRRRGQEARLRCSPMKGHSHVYWYRQLPEEGLKFMVYLQKENIIDESGMPKERFSAEFPKEGPSILRIQQVVRGDSAAYFCASSLRETEAFFGQGTRLTVV.

V and J are TRBV5-1 and TRBJ1-4, with 8 positions matching TRBD1. The trim removed 1 base at V and 0 bases at J, leaving 8 bases unmatched. The CDR3 covers 18 residues. CDR1 and CDR2 (germline): SGHRS, YFSETQ. This chain's CDR3 is CASSLYKGQATTNEKLFF. In nucleotides, the CDR3 is TGCGCCAGCAGCTTGTATAAGGGACAGGCTACAACTAATGAAAAACTGTTTTTT.

The chain combines TRBV19 with TRBJ1-5, with a weak D call TRBD1 (6 bases). Germline V lookup: CDR1 LNHDA, CDR2 SQIVND (reference sequence). This CDR3 has 20 residues. V was clipped by 4 bases and J by 0 bases, with 25 bases between them. CDR3 amino acids: CASSTLVGSGTFNSNQPQHF. CDR3 nucleotide sequence: TGTGCCAGTAGTACGCTAGTCGGAAGCGGGACATTTAATAGCAATCAGCCCCAGCATTTT.

This sequence joins TRBV27 and TRBJ1-5, with 9 bases matching TRBD1. The V segment lost 5 bases and the J segment 3 bases; nucleotides outside the gene matches: 8. The germline CDR1 and CDR2 sequences are MNHEY and SMNVEV (reference sequence). This CDR3 contains 16 residues. The CDR3 DNA reads as TGTGCCAGCAGTCCGCAGGGACAGGGCAACAATCAGCCCCAGCATTTT. Residues: CASSPQGQGNNQPQHF.

The V call is TRBV5-1, the J call TRBJ1-2, with a weak D call TRBD1 (5 bases). The CDR3 has 14 amino acids. Germline V lookup: CDR1 SGHRS, CDR2 YFSETQ. Trimming stripped 0 bases from V and 5 bases from J, with 11 bases between. In DNA, the CDR3 is TGCGCCAGCAGCTTGGGCAGGGAGGGGTATGGCTACACCTTC. This codes for CASSLGREGYGYTF.

The V gene is TRBV28, the J gene TRBJ2-7; 10 bases agree with TRBD1. The ends lost 5 bases at V and 4 bases at J; junction bases unmatched: 11. CDR1 and CDR2 from the germline V gene are MDHEN and SYDVKM. The CDR3 is 16 amino acids. The CDR3 protein is CASSPLSRDRGYEQYF. In DNA, the CDR3 is TGTGCCAGCAGTCCACTCTCCCGGGACAGGGGTTACGAGCAGTACTTC.